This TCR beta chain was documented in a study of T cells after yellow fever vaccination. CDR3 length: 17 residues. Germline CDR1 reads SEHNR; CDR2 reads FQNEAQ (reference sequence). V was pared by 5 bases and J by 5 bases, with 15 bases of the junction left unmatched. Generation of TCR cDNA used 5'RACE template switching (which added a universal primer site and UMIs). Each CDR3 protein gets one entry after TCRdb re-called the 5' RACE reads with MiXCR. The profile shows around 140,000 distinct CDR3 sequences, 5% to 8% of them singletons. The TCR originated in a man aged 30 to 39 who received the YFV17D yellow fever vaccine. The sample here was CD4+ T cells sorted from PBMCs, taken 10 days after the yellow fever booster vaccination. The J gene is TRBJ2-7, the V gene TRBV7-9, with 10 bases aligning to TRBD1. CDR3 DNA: TGTGCCAGCAGCCCATTCCGAGGGACAGGGGTCCTACACGAGCAGTACTTC. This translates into CASSPFRGTGVLHEQYF.